The rows below give T cell receptor beta chains drawn from one sample of a study of a mutant IDH1 vaccine in newly diagnosed glioma. Assay: immunoSEQ multiplex PCR; the TCRdb copy retains only in-frame clones and omits some. The table includes tens of thousands of clones, approximately 87% detected once. Antigens of these TCRs are unknown. The input for sequencing was PBMCs, taken from a glioma patient whose treatment included an IDH1 peptide vaccine. The origin of the receptors is a man aged 18-30 years with glioma. CDR3s include the opening cysteine and the closing phenylalanine or tryptophan. The order of the fields is clone size, J gene, V gene, D gene, CDR3 DNA, CDR3 protein. The D gene is left open where the match is weak. Not every row has a clone size; where given, it reads once, few, many or a size class.

. | TRBJ2-3 | TRBV30 | TRBD2 | TGTGCCTGGATGGCGGGAGGGCTCGCAGATACGCAGTATTTT | CAWMAGGLADTQYF
once | TRBJ2-7 | TRBV5-1 | TRBD2 | TGCGCCAGCAGCCACCTAGCGGGAGAAGTCTACGAGCAGTACTTC | CASSHLAGEVYEQYF
. | TRBJ2-7 | TRBV27 | . | TGTGCCAGCAGTACCACGGGACTTATCTACGAGCAGTACTTC | CASSTTGLIYEQYF
. | TRBJ2-5 | TRBV19 | TRBD2 | TGTGCCAGTAGTCGACGGGCTAGCGGGGAACAAGAGACCCAGTACTTC | CASSRRASGEQETQYF
. | TRBJ2-5 | TRBV28 | . | TGTGCCAGCTTTTTATCGGGCCAAGAGACCCAGTACTTC | CASFLSGQETQYF
. | TRBJ2-5 | TRBV7-2 | TRBD2 | TGTGCCAGCAGCTTAGGTCGGGGCGGGAGCGGTAGAGAGACCCAGTACTTC | CASSLGRGGSGRETQYF
. | TRBJ1-5 | TRBV4-2 | TRBD1 | TGTGCCAGCAGCCACTACAGGGGGTCAAGTCAGCCCCAGCATTTT | CASSHYRGSSQPQHF
few | TRBJ2-2 | TRBV19 | TRBD1 | TGTGCCACTCGGGACAGGGGGTACCCCGGGGAGCTGTTTTTT | CATRDRGYPGELFF
. | TRBJ2-7 | TRBV6-5 | . | TGTGCCAGCAGTCCCAGGGGCGCCTACGAGCAGTACTTC | CASSPRGAYEQYF
. | TRBJ2-3 | TRBV30 | TRBD1 | TGTGCCTGGAGTGCAAGGGGGCGCACAGATACGCAGTATTTT | CAWSARGRTDTQYF
. | TRBJ1-5 | TRBV19 | TRBD1 | TGTGCCAGTAGGCCTACCTGGACAGGGGGCAATCAGCCCCAGCATTTT | CASRPTWTGGNQPQHF
. | TRBJ1-2 | TRBV28 | . | TGTGCCAGCAGTAGAAACATCCCAGGGGTTCGTGGCTACACCTTC | CASSRNIPGVRGYTF
. | TRBJ2-1 | TRBV19 | . | TGTGCCAGTAGTAAGACAGCCCCAAATGAGCAGTTCTTC | CASSKTAPNEQFF
. | TRBJ1-5 | TRBV2 | TRBD1 | TGTGCCAGCAGAGACAGGGGGAGCAATCAGCCCCAGCATTTT | CASRDRGSNQPQHF
. | TRBJ1-2 | TRBV28 | . | TGTGCCAGCAGTCCCTCCGGGACTTACTATGGCTACACCTTC | CASSPSGTYYGYTF
. | TRBJ1-5 | TRBV7-8 | . | TGTGCCAGCAGCTTAATAGAGGGCAATCAGCCCCAGCATTTT | CASSLIEGNQPQHF
. | TRBJ2-3 | TRBV7-3 | TRBD1 | TGTGCCAGCAGCTCGGACAGGGCAGGGGATACGCAGTATTTT | CASSSDRAGDTQYF
. | TRBJ2-3 | TRBV27 | TRBD2 | TGTGCCAGCAGTTCCTCGCAGGGACTAATAGATACGCAGTATTTT | CASSSSQGLIDTQYF
once | TRBJ2-7 | TRBV7-2 | . | TGTGCCAGCAGCTTAGCAAGAGCGTCCTACGAGCAGTACTTC | CASSLARASYEQYF
once | TRBJ2-7 | TRBV27 | . | TGTGCCAGCAGTTCAGTAGCGTCCACATACGAGCAGTACTTC | CASSSVASTYEQYF
. | TRBJ1-3 | TRBV9 | . | TGTGCCAGCAGCGTAGTTCCAGCGAGCTCTGGAAACACCATATATTTT | CASSVVPASSGNTIYF
. | TRBJ1-2 | TRBV30 | TRBD1 | TGTGCCCAGTCCCAATCGGGACAGGGTCATGGCTACACCTTC | CAQSQSGQGHGYTF
. | TRBJ1-2 | TRBV5-1 | TRBD1 | TGCGCCAGCAGCTTGGCGCCGATTGGACAGGGGAAGGCTGGCTACACCTTC | CASSLAPIGQGKAGYTF
. | TRBJ1-2 | TRBV19 | . | TGTGCCAGTAATCGGTACGGGGGCCGAGCTAACTATGGCTACACCTTC | CASNRYGGRANYGYTF
. | TRBJ2-1 | TRBV4-1 | . | TGCGCCAGCAGCCAAGCCCTCCTAAACACTGGGGGAGAGCAGTTCTTC | CASSQALLNTGGEQFF
. | TRBJ2-7 | TRBV28 | . | TGTGCCAGCAGCTTGATTGGAGGGACGTTATACGAGCAGTACTTC | CASSLIGGTLYEQYF
few | TRBJ1-1 | TRBV27 | TRBD1 | TGTGCCAGCAGCAGTACAGGGGGCGGCACTGAAGCTTTCTTT | CASSSTGGGTEAFF
. | TRBJ2-7 | TRBV4-1 | . | TGCGCCAGCAGCCAAGGCAGGGCCAACGAGCAGTACTTC | CASSQGRANEQYF
. | TRBJ1-1 | TRBV9 | . | TGTGCCAGCAGCTCGAGACGAGGAGATTACACTGAAGCTTTCTTT | CASSSRRGDYTEAFF
. | TRBJ1-1 | TRBV2 | . | TGTGCCAGCAGTATCAAGGGGCCTGAAGCTTTCTTT | CASSIKGPEAFF
. | TRBJ1-1 | TRBV7-6 | . | TGTGCCAGCAGCTCCCAGACCGAAGCTTTCTTT | CASSSQTEAFF
. | TRBJ1-2 | TRBV5-4 | . | TGTGCCAGCAGCTTGGCCGCAGCGGACACTTATAACTATGGCTACACCTTC | CASSLAAADTYNYGYTF
. | TRBJ2-7 | TRBV4-3 | TRBD1 | TGCGCCAGCAGCCACGGACAGGGTTACGAGCAGTACTTC | CASSHGQGYEQYF
. | TRBJ1-2 | TRBV7-8 | TRBD1 | TGTGCCAGCAGCCGCGGTTGGCAGGGGGGCGGCTACACCTTC | CASSRGWQGGGYTF
. | TRBJ1-6 | TRBV30 | . | TGTGCCTGGAGTGCAAACAGGAATAATTCACCCCTCCACTTT | CAWSANRNNSPLHF
. | TRBJ1-1 | TRBV19 | TRBD1 | TGTGCCACCACGGACAGGGGGCAATCGGCTTTCTTT | CATTDRGQSAFF